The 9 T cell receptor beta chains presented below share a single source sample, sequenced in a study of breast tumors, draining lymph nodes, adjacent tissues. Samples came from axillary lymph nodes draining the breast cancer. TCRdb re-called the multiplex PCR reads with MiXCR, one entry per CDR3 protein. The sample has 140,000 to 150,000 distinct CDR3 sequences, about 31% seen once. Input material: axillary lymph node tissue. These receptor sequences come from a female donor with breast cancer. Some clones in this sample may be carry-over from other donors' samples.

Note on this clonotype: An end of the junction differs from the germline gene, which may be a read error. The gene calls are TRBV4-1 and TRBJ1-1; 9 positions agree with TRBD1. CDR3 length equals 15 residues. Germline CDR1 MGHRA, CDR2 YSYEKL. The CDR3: CASSSTPGQGTEAFF. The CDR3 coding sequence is TGTGCCAGCAGCTCAACCCCGGGACAGGGTACTGAAGCTTTCTTT.

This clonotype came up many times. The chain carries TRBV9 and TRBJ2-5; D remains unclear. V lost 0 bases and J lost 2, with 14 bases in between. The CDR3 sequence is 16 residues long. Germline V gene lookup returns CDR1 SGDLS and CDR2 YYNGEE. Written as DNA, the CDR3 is TGTGCCAGCAGCGTAGGGTTGGGATCTAGACAAGAGACCCAGTACTTC. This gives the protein CASSVGLGSRQETQYF.

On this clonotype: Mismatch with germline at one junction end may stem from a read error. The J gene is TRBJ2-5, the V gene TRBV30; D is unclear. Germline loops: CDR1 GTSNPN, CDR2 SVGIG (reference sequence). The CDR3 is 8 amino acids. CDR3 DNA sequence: TGTGCCTGGAGTGTGGGCGGCTTC. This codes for CAWSVGGF.

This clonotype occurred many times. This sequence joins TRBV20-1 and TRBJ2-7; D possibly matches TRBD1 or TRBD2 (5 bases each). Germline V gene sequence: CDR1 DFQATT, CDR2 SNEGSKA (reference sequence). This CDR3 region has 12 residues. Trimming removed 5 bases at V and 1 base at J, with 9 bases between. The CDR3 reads CSAPRGSYEQYF. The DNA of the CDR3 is TGCAGTGCTCCGAGGGGATCCTACGAGCAGTACTTC.

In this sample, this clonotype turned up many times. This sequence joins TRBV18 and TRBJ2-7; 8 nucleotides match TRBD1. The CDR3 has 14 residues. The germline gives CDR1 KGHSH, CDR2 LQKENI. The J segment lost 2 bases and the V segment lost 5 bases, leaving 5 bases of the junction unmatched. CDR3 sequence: CASSGGQGPYEQYV. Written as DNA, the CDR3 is TGTGCCAGCTCAGGTGGACAGGGACCCTACGAGCAGTACGTC.

CDR3: CASSSGQGNQETQYF. CDR3 DNA: TGTGCCAGCAGCTCGGGACAGGGTAACCAAGAGACCCAGTACTTC. The chain recombines TRBV5-5 with TRBJ2-5, with 9 bases identical to TRBD1. CDR3 length equals 15 residues. Germline CDR1 SGHKS, CDR2 YYEKEE (reference sequence). V shed 3 bases, J shed 0 bases, and the junction held 3 bases outside the gene matches. Using reference TRBV5-5 and TRBJ2-5 for the parts outside the CDR3, the full variable domain is DAGVTQSPTHLIKTRGQQVTLRCSPISGHKSVSWYQQVLGQGPQFIFQYYEKEERGRGNFPDRFSARQFPNYSSELNVNALLLGDSALYLCASSSGQGNQETQYFGPGTRLLVL.

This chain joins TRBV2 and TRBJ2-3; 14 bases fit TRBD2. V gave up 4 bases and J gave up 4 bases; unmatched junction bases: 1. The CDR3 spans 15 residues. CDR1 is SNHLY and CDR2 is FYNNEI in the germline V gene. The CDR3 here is CASSGLAGGPDTQYF. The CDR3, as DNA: TGTGCCAGCAGTGGACTAGCGGGAGGGCCAGATACGCAGTATTTT.

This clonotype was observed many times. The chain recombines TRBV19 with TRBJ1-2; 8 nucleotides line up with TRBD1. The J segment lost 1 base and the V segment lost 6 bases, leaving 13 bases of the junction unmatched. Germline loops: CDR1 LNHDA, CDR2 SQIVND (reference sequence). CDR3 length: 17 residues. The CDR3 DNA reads TGTGCCAGTAGCATTTACGGGACAGGAGTTCTTAACTATGGCTACACCTTC. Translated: CASSIYGTGVLNYGYTF.

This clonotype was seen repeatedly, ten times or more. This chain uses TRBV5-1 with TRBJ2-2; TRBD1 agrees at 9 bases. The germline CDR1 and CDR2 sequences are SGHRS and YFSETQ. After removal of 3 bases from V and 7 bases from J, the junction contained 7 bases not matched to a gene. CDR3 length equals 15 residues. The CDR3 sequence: CASSWDRESGGELFF. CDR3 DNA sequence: TGCGCCAGCAGCTGGGACAGGGAAAGCGGCGGGGAGCTGTTTTTT.